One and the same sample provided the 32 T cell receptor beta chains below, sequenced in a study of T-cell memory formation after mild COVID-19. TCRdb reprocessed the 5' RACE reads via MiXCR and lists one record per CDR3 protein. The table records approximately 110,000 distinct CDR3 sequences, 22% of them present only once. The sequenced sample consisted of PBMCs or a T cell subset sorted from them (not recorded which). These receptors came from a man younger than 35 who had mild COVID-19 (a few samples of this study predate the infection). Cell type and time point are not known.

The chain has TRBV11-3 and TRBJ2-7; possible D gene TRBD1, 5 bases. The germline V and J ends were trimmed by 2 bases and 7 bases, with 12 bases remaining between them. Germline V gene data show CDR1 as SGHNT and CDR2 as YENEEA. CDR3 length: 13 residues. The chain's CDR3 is CASSLQGAEEQYF. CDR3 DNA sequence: TGTGCCAGCAGCTTACAAGGGGCGGAAGAGCAGTACTTC.

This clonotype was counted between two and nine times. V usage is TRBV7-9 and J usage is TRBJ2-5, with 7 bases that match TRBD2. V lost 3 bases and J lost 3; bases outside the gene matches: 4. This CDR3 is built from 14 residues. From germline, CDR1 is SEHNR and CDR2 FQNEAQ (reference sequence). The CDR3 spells CASSFRAGEETQYF. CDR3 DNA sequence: TGTGCCAGCAGCTTTAGGGCGGGAGAAGAGACCCAGTACTTC.

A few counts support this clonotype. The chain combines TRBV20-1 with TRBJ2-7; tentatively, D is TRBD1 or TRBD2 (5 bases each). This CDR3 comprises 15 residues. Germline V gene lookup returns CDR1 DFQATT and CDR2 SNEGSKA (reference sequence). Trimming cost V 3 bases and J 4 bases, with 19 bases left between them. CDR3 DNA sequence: TGCAGTGCTAGTTCCTTCGGGACGAAGGAGTACGAGCAGTACGTC. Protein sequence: CSASSFGTKEYEQYV.

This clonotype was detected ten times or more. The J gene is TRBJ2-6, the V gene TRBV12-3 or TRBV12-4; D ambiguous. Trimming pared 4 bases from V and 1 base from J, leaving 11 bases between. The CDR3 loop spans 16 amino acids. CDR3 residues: CASSSIQISGANVLTF. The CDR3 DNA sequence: TGTGCCAGCAGTTCCATACAGATTTCTGGGGCCAACGTCCTGACTTTC.

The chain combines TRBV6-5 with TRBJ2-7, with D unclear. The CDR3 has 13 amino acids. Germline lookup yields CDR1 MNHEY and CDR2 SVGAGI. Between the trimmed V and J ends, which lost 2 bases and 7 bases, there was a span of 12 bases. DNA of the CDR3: TGTGCCAGCAGTTACGGGGTCGCTGGGGAGCAGTACGTC. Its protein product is CASSYGVAGEQYV.

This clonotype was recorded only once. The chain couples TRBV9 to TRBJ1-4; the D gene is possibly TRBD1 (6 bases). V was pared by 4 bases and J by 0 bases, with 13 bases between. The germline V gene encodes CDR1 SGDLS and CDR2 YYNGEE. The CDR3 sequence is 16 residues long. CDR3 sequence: CASSHTDSATNEKLFF. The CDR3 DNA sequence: TGTGCCAGCAGCCATACGGACAGCGCAACTAATGAAAAACTGTTTTTT.

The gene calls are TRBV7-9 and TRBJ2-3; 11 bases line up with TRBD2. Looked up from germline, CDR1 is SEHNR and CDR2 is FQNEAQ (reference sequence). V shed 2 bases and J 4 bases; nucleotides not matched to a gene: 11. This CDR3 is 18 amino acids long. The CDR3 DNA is TGTGCCAGCAGCTTAAGGGGTAGCGGGGGGGCCAGCGCAGATACGCAGTATTTT. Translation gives CASSLRGSGGASADTQYF.

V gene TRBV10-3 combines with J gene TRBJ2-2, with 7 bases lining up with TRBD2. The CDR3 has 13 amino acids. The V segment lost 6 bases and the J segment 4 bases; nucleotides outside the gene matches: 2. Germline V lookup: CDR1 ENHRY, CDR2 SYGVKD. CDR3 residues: CAISPSGTGELFF. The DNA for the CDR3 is TGTGCCATCAGCCCTAGCGGCACCGGGGAGCTGTTTTTT.

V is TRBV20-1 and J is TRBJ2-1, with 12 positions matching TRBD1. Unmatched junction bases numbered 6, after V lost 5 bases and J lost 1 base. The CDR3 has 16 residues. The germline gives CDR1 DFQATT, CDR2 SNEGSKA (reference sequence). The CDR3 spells CSAPGQGALSYNEQFF. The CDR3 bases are TGCAGTGCTCCGGGACAGGGGGCTCTTTCCTACAATGAGCAGTTCTTC.

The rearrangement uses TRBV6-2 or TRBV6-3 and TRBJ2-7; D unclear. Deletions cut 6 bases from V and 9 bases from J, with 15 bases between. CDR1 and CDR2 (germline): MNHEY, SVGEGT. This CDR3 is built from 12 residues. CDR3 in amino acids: CASSLPYEWQYV. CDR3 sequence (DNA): TGTGCCAGCAGCCTACCCTACGAGTGGCAGTACGTC.

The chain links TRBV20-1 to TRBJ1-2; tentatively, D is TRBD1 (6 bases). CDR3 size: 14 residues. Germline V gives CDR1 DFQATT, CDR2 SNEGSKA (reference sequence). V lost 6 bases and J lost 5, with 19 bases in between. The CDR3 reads CSAPRGGPPYGYTF. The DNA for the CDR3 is TGCAGTGCCCCGAGGGGGGGTCCTCCTTATGGCTACACCTTC.

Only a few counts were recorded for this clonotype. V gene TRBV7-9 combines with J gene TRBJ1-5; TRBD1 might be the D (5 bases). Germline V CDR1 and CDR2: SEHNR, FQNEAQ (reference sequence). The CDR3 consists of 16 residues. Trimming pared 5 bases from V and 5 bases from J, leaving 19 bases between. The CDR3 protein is CASSPSGGARDQPQHF. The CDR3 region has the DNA TGTGCCAGCAGCCCATCCGGCGGGGCCCGCGATCAGCCCCAGCATTTT. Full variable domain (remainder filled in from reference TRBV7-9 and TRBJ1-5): DTGVSQNPRHKITKRGQNVTFRCDPISEHNRLYWYRQTLGQGPEFLTYFQNEAQLEKSRLLSDRFSAERPKGSFSTLEIQRTEQGDSAMYLCASSPSGGARDQPQHFGDGTRLSIL.

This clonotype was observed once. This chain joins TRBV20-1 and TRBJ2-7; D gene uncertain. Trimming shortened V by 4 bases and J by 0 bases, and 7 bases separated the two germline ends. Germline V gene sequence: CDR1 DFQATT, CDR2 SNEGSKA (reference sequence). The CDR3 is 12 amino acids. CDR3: CSATTVSYEQYV. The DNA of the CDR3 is TGCAGTGCTACGACGGTCTCCTACGAGCAGTACGTC.

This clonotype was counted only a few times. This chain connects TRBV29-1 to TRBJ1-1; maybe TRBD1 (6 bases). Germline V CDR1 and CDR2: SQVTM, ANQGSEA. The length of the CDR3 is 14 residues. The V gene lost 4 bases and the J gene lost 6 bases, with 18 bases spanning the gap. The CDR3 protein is CSVVVGTGGAEAFF. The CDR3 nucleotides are TGCAGCGTTGTGGTCGGCACCGGGGGCGCTGAAGCTTTCTTT.

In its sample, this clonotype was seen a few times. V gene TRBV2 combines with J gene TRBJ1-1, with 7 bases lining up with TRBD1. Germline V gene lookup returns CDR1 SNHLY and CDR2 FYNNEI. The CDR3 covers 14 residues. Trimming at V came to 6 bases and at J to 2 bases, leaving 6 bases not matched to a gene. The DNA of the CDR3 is TGTGCCAGCAGGGGACAGCGAGGAAACACTGAAGCTTTCTTT. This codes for CASRGQRGNTEAFF.

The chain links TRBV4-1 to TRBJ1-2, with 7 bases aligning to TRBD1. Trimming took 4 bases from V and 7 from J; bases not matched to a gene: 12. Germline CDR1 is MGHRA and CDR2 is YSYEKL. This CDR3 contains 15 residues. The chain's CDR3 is CASSPGQPFSGGYTF. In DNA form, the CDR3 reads TGCGCCAGCAGCCCGGGACAGCCATTTTCGGGTGGCTACACCTTC.

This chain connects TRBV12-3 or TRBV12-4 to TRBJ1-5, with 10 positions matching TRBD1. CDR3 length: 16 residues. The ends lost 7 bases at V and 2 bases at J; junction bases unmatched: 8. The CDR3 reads CASTWTGGIRNQPQHF. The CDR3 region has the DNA TGTGCCAGCACTTGGACAGGGGGTATCCGCAATCAGCCCCAGCATTTT.

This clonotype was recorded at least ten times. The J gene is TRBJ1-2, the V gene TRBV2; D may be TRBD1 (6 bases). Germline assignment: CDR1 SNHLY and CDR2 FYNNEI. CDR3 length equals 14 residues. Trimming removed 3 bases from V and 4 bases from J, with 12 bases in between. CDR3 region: CASSEEQGGYGYTF. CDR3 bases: TGTGCCAGCAGTGAGGAACAGGGAGGCTATGGCTACACCTTC.

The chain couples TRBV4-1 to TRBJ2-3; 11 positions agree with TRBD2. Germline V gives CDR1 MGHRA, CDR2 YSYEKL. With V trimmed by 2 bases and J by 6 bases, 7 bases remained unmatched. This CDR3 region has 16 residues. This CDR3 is CASSQQLAGVQDTQYF. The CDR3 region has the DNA TGCGCCAGCAGCCAACAACTAGCGGGGGTGCAGGATACGCAGTATTTT.

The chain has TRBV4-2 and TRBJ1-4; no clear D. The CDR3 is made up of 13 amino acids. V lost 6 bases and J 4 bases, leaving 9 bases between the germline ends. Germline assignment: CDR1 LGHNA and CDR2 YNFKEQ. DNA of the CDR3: TGTGCCAGCAGTCGAACAGATAATGAAAAACTGTTTTTT. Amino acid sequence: CASSRTDNEKLFF.

The CDR3 region is CASGGVPGLAGAAYEQYF. CDR3 in DNA: TGTGCCAGCGGGGGGGTACCGGGACTAGCGGGGGCCGCCTACGAGCAGTACTTC. J is TRBJ2-7 and V is TRBV7-9; 14 bases line up with TRBD2. Per germline, CDR1 SEHNR and CDR2 FQNEAQ (reference sequence). The J segment lost 2 bases and the V segment lost 8 bases, leaving 14 bases of the junction unmatched. CDR3 length: 18 amino acids.

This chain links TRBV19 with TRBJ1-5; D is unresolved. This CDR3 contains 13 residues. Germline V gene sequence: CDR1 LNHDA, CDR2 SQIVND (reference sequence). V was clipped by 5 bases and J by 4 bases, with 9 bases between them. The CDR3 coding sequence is TGTGCCAGTAGTGTCAGAGAGAATCAGCCCCAGCATTTT. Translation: CASSVRENQPQHF.

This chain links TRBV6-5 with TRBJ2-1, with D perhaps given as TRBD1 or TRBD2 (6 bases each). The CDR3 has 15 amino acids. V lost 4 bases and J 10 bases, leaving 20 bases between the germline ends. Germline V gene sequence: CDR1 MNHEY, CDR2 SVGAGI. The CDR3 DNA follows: TGTGCCAGCAGTTTACTTGGGGGGCGGGTTCACGAGCAGTTCTTC. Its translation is CASSLLGGRVHEQFF.

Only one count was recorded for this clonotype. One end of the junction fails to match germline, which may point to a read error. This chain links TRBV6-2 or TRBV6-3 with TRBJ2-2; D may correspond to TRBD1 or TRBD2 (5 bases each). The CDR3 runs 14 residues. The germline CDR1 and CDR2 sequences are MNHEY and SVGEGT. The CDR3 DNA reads TGTGCCAGCAGTCCACCCCGACAGTCCGGGGAGCTGCTTTTT. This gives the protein CASSPPRQSGELLF.

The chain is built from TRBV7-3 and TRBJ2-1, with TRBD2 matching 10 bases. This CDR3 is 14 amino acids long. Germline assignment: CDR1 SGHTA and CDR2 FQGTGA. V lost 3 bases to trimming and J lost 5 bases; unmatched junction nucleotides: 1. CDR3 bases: TGTGCCAGCAGCTTGACTAGCGGGCACAATGAGCAGTTCTTC. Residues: CASSLTSGHNEQFF.

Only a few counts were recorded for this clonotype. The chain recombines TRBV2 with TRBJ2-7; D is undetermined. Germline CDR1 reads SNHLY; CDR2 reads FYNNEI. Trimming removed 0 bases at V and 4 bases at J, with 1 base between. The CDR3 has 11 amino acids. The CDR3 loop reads CASSEAYEQYV. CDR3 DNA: TGTGCCAGCAGTGAAGCGTACGAGCAGTACGTC.

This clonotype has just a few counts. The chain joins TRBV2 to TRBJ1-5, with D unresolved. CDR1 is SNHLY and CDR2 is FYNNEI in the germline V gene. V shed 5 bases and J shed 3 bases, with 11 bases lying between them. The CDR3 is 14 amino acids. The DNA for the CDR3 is TGTGCCAGCAGTCCCTCGAGGTCCAATCAGCCCCAGCATTTT. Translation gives CASSPSRSNQPQHF.

The CDR3 bases are TGTGCCAGCAGTTATTTCAGGGGGGCGTGGACAGATACGCAGTATTTT. This codes for CASSYFRGAWTDTQYF. The V call is TRBV6-5, the J call TRBJ2-3; tentatively, D is TRBD1 (7 bases). The CDR3 runs to 16 residues. V dropped 3 bases and J dropped 3 bases, with 16 bases sitting between them. Germline V lookup: CDR1 MNHEY, CDR2 SVGAGI.

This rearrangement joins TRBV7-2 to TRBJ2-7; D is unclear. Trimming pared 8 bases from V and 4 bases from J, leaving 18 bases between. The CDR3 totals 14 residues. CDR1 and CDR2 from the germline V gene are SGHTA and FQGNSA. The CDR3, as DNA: TGTGCCAGCGGTCGTGAAGGGCCACCGTACGAGCAGTACTTC. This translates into CASGREGPPYEQYF.

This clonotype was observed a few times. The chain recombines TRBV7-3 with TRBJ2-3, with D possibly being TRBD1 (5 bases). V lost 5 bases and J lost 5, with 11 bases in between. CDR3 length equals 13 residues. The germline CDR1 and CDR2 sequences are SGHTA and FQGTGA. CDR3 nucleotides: TGTGCCAGCAGCCCAAAGGGGCAAGATACGCAGTATTTT. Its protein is CASSPKGQDTQYF.

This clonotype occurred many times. The CDR3 DNA reads as TGTGCCAGCAGCTTACCCGGGGAGCTGTTTTTT. Translating it yields CASSLPGELFF. The V call is TRBV7-8, the J call TRBJ2-2; D ambiguous. The germline gives CDR1 SGHVS, CDR2 FQNEAQ. The CDR3 has 11 residues. Deletions cut 2 bases from V and 6 bases from J, with 1 base between.

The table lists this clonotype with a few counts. The CDR3 protein is CASSKITGRNTEAFF. In nucleotides, the CDR3 is TGCGCCAGCAGCAAAATAACAGGGCGGAACACTGAAGCTTTCTTT. The chain combines TRBV4-1 with TRBJ1-1, with D perhaps TRBD1 (6 bases). Trimming pared 5 bases from V and 1 base from J, leaving 14 bases between. Germline V gene sequence: CDR1 MGHRA, CDR2 YSYEKL. There are 15 residues in the CDR3.